The next 10 T cell receptor beta chains were all read from a single sample in a study of cytomegalovirus exposure and HLA in healthy donors. It was with 60 Vbeta and 13 Jbeta primers that the PCR ran. Sequenced by immunoSEQ multiplex PCR; TCRdb stores in-frame clones only, minus some. The sample lists roughly 140,000 clones, about three quarters occurring once. Specimen: PBMCs. All receptors derive from a woman aged 30 to 39 in good health and CMV-seronegative.

Of note for this clone: This same CDR3 is encoded by further DNA sequences in the sample. The V call is TRBV6-5, the J call TRBJ1-2; a possible D gene is TRBD1 (6 bases). There are 12 residues in the CDR3. Germline V CDR1 and CDR2: MNHEY, SVGAGI. The V end lost 4 bases, the J end lost 6 bases, and 9 bases lay between the germline ends. CDR3 sequence reads: CASSLQGNGYTF. CDR3 coding DNA: TGTGCCAGCAGTTTACAGGGTAATGGCTACACCTTC.

There are a few counts of this clone. The chain carries TRBV29-1 and TRBJ1-2; no firm D call. Germline CDR1 reads SQVTM; CDR2 reads ANQGSEA. Deletions cut 5 bases from V and 2 bases from J, with 6 bases between. The CDR3 is 11 residues long. The CDR3 is CSVTENYGYTF. The CDR3 DNA follows: TGCAGCGTTACAGAGAACTATGGCTACACCTTC.

The chain links TRBV19 to TRBJ1-2; D possibly corresponds to TRBD1 (5 bases). This CDR3 has 15 amino acids. V lost 7 bases, J lost 9 bases, and 24 bases lay in between. The germline CDR1 and CDR2 sequences are LNHDA and SQIVND (reference sequence). This CDR3 is CASTQPGGMGLRYTF. The CDR3, as DNA: TGTGCCAGTACCCAACCCGGGGGGATGGGGCTACGCTACACCTTC. Full variable domain (missing parts from reference TRBV19 and TRBJ1-2): DGGITQSPKYLFRKEGQNVTLSCEQNLNHDAMYWYRQDPGQGLRLIYYSQIVNDFQKGDIAEGYSVSREKKESFPLTVTSAQKNPTAFYLCASTQPGGMGLRYTFGSGTRLTVV.

This chain links TRBV2 with TRBJ1-4, with D possibly matching TRBD1 (5 bases). CDR1 is SNHLY, CDR2 FYNNEI, per germline. V dropped 8 bases and J dropped 8 bases, with 12 bases sitting between them. This CDR3 has 12 residues. The CDR3 region is CASGARAEKLFF. DNA of the CDR3: TGTGCCAGCGGAGCCAGGGCGGAAAAACTGTTTTTT.

This chain uses TRBV7-9 with TRBJ1-3; D unresolved. The CDR3 sequence is 12 residues long. Germline V gene data show CDR1 as SEHNR and CDR2 as FQNEAQ (reference sequence). Trimming pared 4 bases from V and 9 bases from J, leaving 10 bases between. CDR3 nucleotide sequence: TGTGCCAGCAGCTACAACGATGGCACCATATATTTT. It encodes CASSYNDGTIYF. The complete variable domain, with remaining parts taken from reference TRBV7-9 and TRBJ1-3, reads DTGVSQNPRHKITKRGQNVTFRCDPISEHNRLYWYRQTLGQGPEFLTYFQNEAQLEKSRLLSDRFSAERPKGSFSTLEIQRTEQGDSAMYLCASSYNDGTIYFGEGSWLTVV.

This chain links TRBV4-1 with TRBJ2-7, with 14 bases that match TRBD2. The CDR3 has 17 residues. J was trimmed by 4 bases and V by 1 base; bases with no gene match: 6. Germline values: CDR1 MGHRA, CDR2 YSYEKL. CDR3 in DNA: TGCGCCAGCAGCCAAGGACTAGCGGGAGGGCCTGGGTACGAGCAGTACTTC. Translated: CASSQGLAGGPGYEQYF.

This chain links TRBV11-2 with TRBJ2-7; TRBD1 might be the D (5 bases). The germline gives CDR1 SGHAT, CDR2 FQNNGV. V lost 4 bases to trimming and J lost 2 bases, with 9 bases between them. This CDR3 spans 13 amino acids. For the CDR3, the DNA is TGTGCCAGCAGCTGGACACAAGCCTACGAGCAGTACTTC. This sequence encodes CASSWTQAYEQYF. The complete variable domain, with remaining parts taken from reference TRBV11-2 and TRBJ2-7, reads EAGVAQSPRYKIIEKRQSVAFWCNPISGHATLYWYQQILGQGPKLLIQFQNNGVVDDSQLPKDRFSAERLKGVDSTLKIQPAKLEDSAVYLCASSWTQAYEQYFGPGTRLTVT.

This clone has more than one count but fewer than ten. The V call is TRBV7-8, the J call TRBJ2-1, with 9 bases identical to TRBD1. Germline CDR1 is SGHVS and CDR2 is FQNEAQ. The CDR3 spans 15 residues. After removal of 4 bases from V and 9 bases from J, the junction contained 10 bases not matched to a gene. The DNA of the CDR3 is TGTGCCAGCAGCTCATTACAGGGGGCGCGGGGTGAGCAGTTCTTC. It specifies CASSSLQGARGEQFF.

Details on this clone: One junction end disagrees with the germline gene, perhaps due to a read error. The chain joins TRBV7-7 to TRBJ2-5, with 9 bases that match TRBD1. The germline V gene encodes CDR1 SSHAT and CDR2 FNYEAQ (reference sequence). The length of the CDR3 is 16 residues. The CDR3 reads CASSLLGTGIGETQYF. In nucleotides, the CDR3 is TGTGCTAGCAGCTTACTTGGGACAGGGATAGGAGAGACCCAGTACTTC.

This clone has a single count. This chain connects TRBV1 to TRBJ1-6. TRBV1 is termed a pseudogene. The CDR3 length is 16 residues. The CDR3 DNA reads as TGCACCAGCGGGAGGGGACGGATTCCCTATAATTCACCCCTCCACTTT. This codes for CTSGRGRIPYNSPLHF.